This TCR delta chain is drawn from a study of gamma-delta T cells after stem cell transplantation. V lost 0 bases, J lost 2 bases, and 15 bases lay in between. In germline, CDR1 is GEAIGNYY, CDR2 EKD. The CDR3 length is 16 residues. With respect to this clone: The likely explanation is a read error, given a far larger clone one base away. The same CDR3 can be traced to other DNA sequences in this sample.

TCRdb re-identified clones in the RT-PCR reads via CATT. The sample holds fewer than 12,000 delta-chain clones; 1% to 1.5% are singletons and the top ten take approximately 10%. Source material: gamma-delta T cells. J is TRDJ1 and V is TRDV2, with a weak D call TRDD3 (5 bases). The TCR sequence derives from a human donor. It is not recorded whose cells these are; they may come from a transplant donor. The CDR3 spells CACDTVGDRGTDKLIF. CDR3 coding DNA: TGTGCCTGTGACACCGTCGGGGACCGAGGGACCGATAAACTCATCTTT.